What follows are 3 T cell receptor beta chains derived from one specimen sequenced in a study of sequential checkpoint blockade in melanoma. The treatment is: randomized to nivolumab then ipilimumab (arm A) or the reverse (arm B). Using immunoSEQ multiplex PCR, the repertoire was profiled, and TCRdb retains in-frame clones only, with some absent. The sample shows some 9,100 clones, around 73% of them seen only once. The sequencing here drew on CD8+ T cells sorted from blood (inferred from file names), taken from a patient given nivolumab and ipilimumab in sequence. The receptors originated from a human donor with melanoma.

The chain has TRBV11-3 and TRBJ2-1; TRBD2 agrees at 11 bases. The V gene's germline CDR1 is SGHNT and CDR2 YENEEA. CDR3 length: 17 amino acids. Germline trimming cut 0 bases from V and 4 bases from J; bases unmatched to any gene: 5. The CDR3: CASSLDLRLAGYNEQFF. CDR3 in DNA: TGTGCCAGCAGCTTAGATCTTAGACTAGCGGGATACAATGAGCAGTTCTTC.

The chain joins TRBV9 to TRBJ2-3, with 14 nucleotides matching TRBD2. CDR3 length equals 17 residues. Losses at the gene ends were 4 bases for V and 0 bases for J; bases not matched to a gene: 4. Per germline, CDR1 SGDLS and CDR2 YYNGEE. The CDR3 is CASSPWTSGGSTDTQYF. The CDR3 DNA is TGTGCCAGCAGCCCCTGGACTAGCGGGGGGAGCACAGATACGCAGTATTTT.

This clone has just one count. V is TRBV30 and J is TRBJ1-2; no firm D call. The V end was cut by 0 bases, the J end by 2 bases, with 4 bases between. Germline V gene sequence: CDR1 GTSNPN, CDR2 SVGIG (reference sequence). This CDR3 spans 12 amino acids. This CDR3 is CAWSVQNYGYTF. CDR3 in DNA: TGTGCCTGGAGTGTACAGAACTATGGCTACACCTTC. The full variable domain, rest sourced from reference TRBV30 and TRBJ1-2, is SQTIHQWPATLVQPVGSPLSLECTVEGTSNPNLYWYRQAAGRGLQLLFYSVGIGQISSEVPQNLSASRPQDRQFILSSKKLLLSDSGFYLCAWSVQNYGYTFGSGTRLTVV.